This TCR beta chain was retrieved from a study of beta chain features in type 1 diabetes. Study findings and constraints: There was a moderate but significant shortening of TCRB CDR3s in all four CD4+ subsets of Type 1 diabetes patients.

The V and J ends lost 4 bases and 4 bases, in that order; junction bases with no gene match: 4. This CDR3 is built from 15 residues. Germline lookup yields CDR1 SGHTA and CDR2 FQGNSA. Expressed TCRB transcripts were sequenced after all isolated RNA was converted to cDNA. TCRdb's table, derived via immunoSEQ multiplex PCR, lists solely in-frame clones and lacks some. Of around 40,000 clones listed, 65% to 70% are singletons. As to this clone: Its antigen is not known.

The specimen sequenced was Tregs from blood. This receptor was identified in a woman younger than 35 with type 1 diabetes. The rearrangement joins TRBV7-2 to TRBJ2-1, with 10 positions matching TRBD2. The CDR3 is CASSWTAGGYNEQFF. The CDR3 DNA follows: TGTGCCAGCAGCTGGACAGCGGGGGGGTACAATGAGCAGTTCTTC. The full variable domain, completed using reference TRBV7-2 and TRBJ2-1, is GAGVSQSPSNKVTEKGKDVELRCDPISGHTALYWYRQSLGQGLEFLIYFQGNSAPDKSGLPSDRFSAERTGGSVSTLTIQRTQQEDSAVYLCASSWTAGGYNEQFFGPGTRLTVL.